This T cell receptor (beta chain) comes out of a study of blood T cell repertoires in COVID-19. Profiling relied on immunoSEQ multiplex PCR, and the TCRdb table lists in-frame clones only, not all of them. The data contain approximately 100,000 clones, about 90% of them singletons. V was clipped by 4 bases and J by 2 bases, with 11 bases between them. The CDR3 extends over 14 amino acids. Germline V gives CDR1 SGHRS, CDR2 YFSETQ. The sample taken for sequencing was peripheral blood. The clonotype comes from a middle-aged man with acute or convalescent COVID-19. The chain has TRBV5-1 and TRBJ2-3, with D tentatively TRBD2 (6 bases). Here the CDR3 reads CASSLTRPTDTQYF. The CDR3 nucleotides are TGCGCCAGCAGCCTGACTAGGCCCACAGATACGCAGTATTTT.